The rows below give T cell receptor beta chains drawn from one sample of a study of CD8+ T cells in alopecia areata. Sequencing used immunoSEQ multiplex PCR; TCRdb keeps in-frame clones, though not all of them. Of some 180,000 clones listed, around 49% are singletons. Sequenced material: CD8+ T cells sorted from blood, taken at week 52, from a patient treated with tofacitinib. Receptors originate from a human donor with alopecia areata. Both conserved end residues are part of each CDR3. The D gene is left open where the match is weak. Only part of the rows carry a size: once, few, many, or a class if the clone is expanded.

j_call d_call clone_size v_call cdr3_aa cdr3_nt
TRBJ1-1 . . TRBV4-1 CASSHAGGGSEAFF TGCGCCAGCAGCCATGCCGGGGGGGGCTCTGAAGCTTTCTTT
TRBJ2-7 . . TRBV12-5 CASGFPYEQYF TGTGCTAGTGGTTTTCCCTACGAGCAGTACTTC
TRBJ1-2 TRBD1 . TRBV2 CARTGAHYGYTF TGTGCCAGAACAGGGGCGCACTATGGCTACACCTTC
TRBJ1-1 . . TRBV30 CAWIKAEAFF TGTGCCTGGATAAAGGCTGAAGCTTTCTTT
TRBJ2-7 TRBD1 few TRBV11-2 CASSPTRGHYEQYF TGTGCCAGCAGCCCGACCAGGGGGCACTACGAGCAGTACTTC
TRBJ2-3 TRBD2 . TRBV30 CAYTSADTQYF TGTGCCTATACTAGCGCAGATACGCAGTATTTT
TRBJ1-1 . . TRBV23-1 CASSQSEGRVYAEAFF TGCGCCAGCAGTCAATCGGAGGGCAGGGTCTATGCTGAAGCTTTCTTT
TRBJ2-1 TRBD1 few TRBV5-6 CASSLAPGQYSYNEQFF TGTGCCAGCAGCTTGGCGCCGGGACAGTACTCCTACAATGAGCAGTTCTTC
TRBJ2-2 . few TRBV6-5 CASSYSWGYTGELFF TGTGCCAGCAGTTACTCGTGGGGGTACACCGGGGAGCTGTTTTTT
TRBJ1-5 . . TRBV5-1 CASSWGDGSNQPQHF TGCGCCAGCAGCTGGGGGGACGGTAGCAATCAGCCCCAGCATTTT
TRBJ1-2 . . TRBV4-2 CASSQDGGDRRGYTF TGTGCCAGCAGCCAAGATGGTGGGGACCGACGGGGCTACACCTTC
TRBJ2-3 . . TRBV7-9 CASSLAGRHTDTQYF TGTGCCAGCAGCTTAGCAGGCAGACACACAGATACGCAGTATTTT
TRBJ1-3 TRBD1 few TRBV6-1 CASSQDRGGFSNTIYF TGTGCCAGCAGTCAAGACAGGGGAGGCTTCTCGAACACCATATATTTT
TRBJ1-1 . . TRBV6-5 CASSYRTGTEAFF TGTGCCAGCAGTTACCGGACGGGCACTGAAGCTTTCTTT
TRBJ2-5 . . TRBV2 CASKTEETQYF TGTGCCAGCAAAACTGAAGAGACCCAGTACTTC
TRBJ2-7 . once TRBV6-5 CASSYPGLGEQYF TGTGCCAGCAGTTACCCCGGACTGGGCGAGCAGTACTTC
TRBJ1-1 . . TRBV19 CASSITWNTEAFF TGTGCCAGTAGTATAACCTGGAACACTGAAGCTTTCTTT
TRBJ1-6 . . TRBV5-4 CASSLAEETPLHF TGTGCCAGCAGCTTGGCCGAGGAGACACCCCTCCACTTT
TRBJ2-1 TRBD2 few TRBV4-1 CASSQKLAEYNEQFF TGCGCCAGCAGCCAAAAGCTAGCGGAATACAATGAGCAGTTCTTC
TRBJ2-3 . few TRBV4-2 CASSQDRDTQYF TGTGCCAGCAGCCAAGATAGGGATACGCAGTATTTT
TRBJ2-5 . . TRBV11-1 CASSLLTGGPSEQYF TGTGCCAGCAGCTTACTGACGGGGGGCCCCTCGGAGCAGTACTTC
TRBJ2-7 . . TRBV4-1 CASSLRSGPQTYEQYF TGCGCCAGCAGCCTCCGCTCGGGACCCCAAACCTACGAGCAGTACTTC
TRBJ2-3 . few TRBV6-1 CASTRLVADTQYF TGTGCCAGCACACGACTAGTAGCAGATACGCAGTATTTT